The sequence of this T cell receptor (beta chain) was determined in a study of vaccination effects on CD4 cells after COVID-19. Background on the study: Before any sequencing was done, the ViraFEST assay used viral peptide pools to expand antigen-specific CD4+ T cells. Notes on the study in general: In healthy vaccinees, only 1 of 255 vaccine-induced clones cross-reacted with common cold coronaviruses. Clones from infection and from vaccination both contracted markedly late after vaccination.

Here immunoSEQ multiplex PCR was the method, and the copy in TCRdb shows in-frame clones only, minus some. The data show tens of thousands of clones, around 85% seen once. Investigators separated out CD4+ T cells once around nine days of culture had passed. Two-dose vaccination with either BNT162b2 or mRNA-1273 was given to the participants. On both days 3 and 7, half of the culture medium was replaced with IL-2 medium. With respect to this clone: Its antigen is as yet unknown.

V was trimmed by 8 bases and J by 0 bases, leaving 16 bases between them. The CDR3 is 15 amino acids. Germline CDR1 and CDR2: MRHNA and SNTAGT. The TCR was taken from a human donor who received a COVID-19 vaccine. The sample in question was CD4+ T cells from PBMCs cultured without peptide, obtained after COVID-19 vaccination. The V gene is TRBV6-4, the J gene TRBJ1-2; the D gene is possibly TRBD1 (6 bases). CDR3: CASPGTPSSNYGYTF. CDR3 nucleotides: TGTGCCAGCCCGGGGACACCGTCTTCTAACTATGGCTACACCTTC.